The next 22 T cell receptor beta chains were all read from a single sample in a study of cytomegalovirus exposure and HLA in healthy donors. Measured with immunoSEQ multiplex PCR; TCRdb has only the in-frame clones, and not every one. This table holds fewer than 400,000 clones, roughly 88% found once. Sequenced input: PBMCs. These receptors were collected from a woman under 30 in good health and CMV-seronegative.

The gene calls are TRBV4-1 and TRBJ1-3, with D perhaps matching TRBD1 (6 bases). Per germline, CDR1 MGHRA and CDR2 YSYEKL. The V and J ends lost 0 bases and 1 base respectively, with 19 bases between them. This CDR3 region has 19 residues. DNA for the CDR3: TGCGCCAGCAGCCAAGATCCGTCACAGGGTTCTCCATCTGGAAACACCATATATTTT. Translated, it gives CASSQDPSQGSPSGNTIYF.

This chain joins TRBV6-6 and TRBJ1-1, with no clear D. The CDR3 is 13 amino acids. CDR1 MNHNY and CDR2 SVGAGI come from the germline V gene (reference sequence). The germline V and J ends were trimmed by 6 bases and 3 bases, with 11 bases remaining between them. CDR3 sequence reads: CASSPQMYTEAFF. In DNA, the CDR3 is TGTGCCAGCAGCCCCCAGATGTACACTGAAGCTTTCTTT.

This rearrangement joins TRBV7-9 to TRBJ2-3; TRBD1 is a possible D gene (6 bases). The germline V gene has CDR1 SEHNR and CDR2 FQNEAQ (reference sequence). The CDR3 runs to 14 residues. Trimming took off 11 bases at V and 4 bases at J, with 19 bases between the two ends. The CDR3 protein is CAGRQAGFSDTQYF. CDR3 in DNA: TGTGCCGGAAGACAGGCCGGCTTTTCAGATACGCAGTATTTT. The complete variable domain, with remaining parts taken from reference TRBV7-9 and TRBJ2-3, reads DTGVSQNPRHKITKRGQNVTFRCDPISEHNRLYWYRQTLGQGPEFLTYFQNEAQLEKSRLLSDRFSAERPKGSFSTLEIQRTEQGDSAMYLCAGRQAGFSDTQYFGPGTRLTVL.

This chain connects TRBV5-6 to TRBJ2-1; 11 bases agree with TRBD2. Unmatched junction bases numbered 10, after V lost 0 bases and J lost 8 bases. This CDR3 has 17 residues. CDR1 SGHDT and CDR2 YYEEEE come from the germline V gene. CDR3 sequence: CASSLVIAGGPRYEQFF. CDR3 nucleotides: TGTGCCAGCAGCTTGGTTATAGCGGGAGGGCCTCGGTATGAGCAGTTCTTC.

The chain combines TRBV29-1 with TRBJ2-3; 7 bases are shared with TRBD1. V was pared by 2 bases and J by 1 base, with 6 bases of the junction left unmatched. Germline CDR1 SQVTM, CDR2 ANQGSEA. This CDR3 has 15 residues. The CDR3 spells CSVEKSGGGTDTQYF. The CDR3 bases are TGCAGCGTTGAAAAGTCAGGGGGAGGCACAGATACGCAGTATTTT.

This chain uses TRBV18 with TRBJ2-3; 7 bases agree with TRBD1. The CDR3 contains 15 residues. The V segment lost 5 bases and the J segment 8 bases; nucleotides outside the gene matches: 13. Germline loops: CDR1 KGHSH, CDR2 LQKENI. In DNA form, the CDR3 reads TGTGCCAGCTCATCAATGACAGGGCACTCCAGTACGCAGTATTTT. As protein: CASSSMTGHSSTQYF. Using reference TRBV18 and TRBJ2-3 for the parts outside the CDR3, the full variable domain is NAGVMQNPRHLVRRRGQEARLRCSPMKGHSHVYWYRQLPEEGLKFMVYLQKENIIDESGMPKERFSAEFPKEGPSILRIQQVVRGDSAAYFCASSSMTGHSSTQYFGPGTRLTVL.

This clone was seen only a few times. The chain has TRBV7-9 and TRBJ1-1; TRBD1 aligns across 9 bases. The V and J ends lost 5 bases and 5 bases, in that order; junction bases with no gene match: 9. The CDR3 sequence is 15 residues long. Germline loops: CDR1 SEHNR, CDR2 FQNEAQ (reference sequence). As DNA, the CDR3 is TGTGCCAGCAGCCTCACGGGACAGGGCAGGACTGAAGCTTTCTTT. This codes for CASSLTGQGRTEAFF. Supplemented by reference TRBV7-9 and TRBJ1-1, the full variable domain reads DTGVSQNPRHKITKRGQNVTFRCDPISEHNRLYWYRQTLGQGPEFLTYFQNEAQLEKSRLLSDRFSAERPKGSFSTLEIQRTEQGDSAMYLCASSLTGQGRTEAFFGQGTRLTVV.

V and J are TRBV27 and TRBJ2-7; D is perhaps TRBD2 (7 bases). The V and J ends lost 3 bases and 3 bases respectively, with 12 bases between them. Germline V gene data show CDR1 as MNHEY and CDR2 as SMNVEV (reference sequence). CDR3 size: 14 residues. The CDR3 sequence is CASSFGGGYYEQYF. The CDR3 nucleotides are TGTGCCAGCAGTTTCGGCGGGGGCTACTACGAGCAGTACTTC.

V gene TRBV9 combines with J gene TRBJ1-5; 10 positions agree with TRBD1. CDR1 SGDLS and CDR2 YYNGEE come from the germline V gene. V lost 4 bases to trimming and J lost 5 bases; unmatched junction nucleotides: 6. This CDR3 has 15 amino acids. The CDR3 region is CASSKDDRGHQPQHF. The CDR3 DNA is TGTGCCAGCAGCAAAGACGACAGGGGGCATCAGCCCCAGCATTTT.

This sequence joins TRBV29-1 and TRBJ1-2, with D hard to call. The CDR3 runs to 13 residues. Trimming stripped 6 bases from V and 5 bases from J, with 16 bases between. Per the germline V gene, CDR1 is SQVTM and CDR2 is ANQGSEA. CDR3 loop: CSVTYRGDYGYTF. CDR3 bases: TGCAGCGTGACGTACCGGGGAGATTATGGCTACACCTTC.

The chain has TRBV5-1 and TRBJ2-7; no clear D. The germline gives CDR1 SGHRS, CDR2 YFSETQ. V lost 1 base and J lost 3, with 11 bases in between. This CDR3 comprises 14 residues. CDR3 nucleotide sequence: TGCGCCAGCAGCTTGTTCCCTGGCCTCTACGAGCAGTACTTC. Encoded protein: CASSLFPGLYEQYF.

On this clone: Distinct nucleotide sequences in the sample also encode this CDR3. The chain links TRBV6-5 to TRBJ1-1, with TRBD1 as a possible D gene (5 bases). Germline V gene sequence: CDR1 MNHEY, CDR2 SVGAGI. Trimming took off 0 bases at V and 1 base at J, with 6 bases between the two ends. CDR3 length: 14 residues. CDR3 residues: CASSYSQGNTEAFF. The CDR3 region has the DNA TGTGCCAGCAGTTACTCCCAGGGGAACACTGAAGCTTTCTTT.

As DNA, the CDR3 is TGTGCCAGCAGCTTAGGTCGGGGACTACCCTCCTACGAGCAGTACTTC. As protein: CASSLGRGLPSYEQYF. This chain uses TRBV7-2 with TRBJ2-7, with 7 nucleotides matching TRBD2. The CDR3 loop spans 16 amino acids. V lost 1 base, J lost 0 bases, and 6 bases stayed unmatched. Germline V lookup: CDR1 SGHTA, CDR2 FQGNSA.

This clone was recorded only once. The chain carries TRBV5-3 and TRBJ2-7; 8 bases are shared with TRBD1. TRBV5-3 is an open reading frame, and its role is uncertain. The J segment lost 4 bases and the V segment lost 5 bases, leaving 14 bases of the junction unmatched. This CDR3 contains 16 residues. CDR3 DNA sequence: TGTGCCAGAAGACCACCCCCCGGGACAGGAGTTTACGAGCAGTACTTC. This sequence encodes CARRPPPGTGVYEQYF.

The chain couples TRBV18 to TRBJ1-4, with 7 bases that match TRBD1. V lost 5 bases to trimming and J lost 8 bases; unmatched junction nucleotides: 11. This CDR3 is built from 15 residues. Looked up from germline, CDR1 is KGHSH and CDR2 is LQKENI. DNA for the CDR3: TGTGCCAGCTCAACTGAGGCAGGGGGTTTGGAAAAACTGTTTTTT. Protein sequence: CASSTEAGGLEKLFF.

The chain couples TRBV27 to TRBJ1-2; possible D gene TRBD1, 5 bases. Trimming left V 2 bases short and J 0 bases short, with 16 bases between. The germline CDR1 and CDR2 sequences are MNHEY and SMNVEV (reference sequence). The CDR3 runs to 17 residues. The CDR3 reads CASSLLTDPYTNYGYTF. The DNA of the CDR3 is TGTGCCAGCAGTTTACTGACAGACCCATACACTAACTATGGCTACACCTTC.

This clone was picked up a small number of times. The chain couples TRBV19 to TRBJ2-5; no definite D call. The CDR3 runs 11 residues. The V end lost 4 bases, the J end lost 4 bases, and 4 bases lay between the germline ends. Per the germline V gene, CDR1 is LNHDA and CDR2 is SQIVND (reference sequence). Written as DNA, the CDR3 is TGTGCCAGTAGTACTAGAGAGACCCAGTACTTC. Its translation: CASSTRETQYF.

The rearrangement joins TRBV28 to TRBJ2-5, with 10 bases lining up with TRBD1. CDR3 length equals 14 residues. V shed 6 bases, J shed 4 bases, and the junction held 5 bases outside the gene matches. The V gene's germline CDR1 is MDHEN and CDR2 SYDVKM. CDR3 sequence: CASSPGTGAETQYF. DNA of the CDR3: TGTGCCAGCAGCCCAGGGACAGGGGCAGAGACCCAGTACTTC.

The chain carries TRBV2 and TRBJ2-3, with 10 bases that match TRBD2. After removal of 6 bases from V and 3 bases from J, the junction contained 12 bases not matched to a gene. From germline, CDR1 is SNHLY and CDR2 FYNNEI. This CDR3 comprises 17 residues. The CDR3 region is CASSRDSSGRVTDTQYF. For the CDR3, the DNA is TGTGCCAGCAGCCGAGATTCAAGCGGGAGGGTAACAGATACGCAGTATTTT.

J is TRBJ2-7 and V is TRBV4-1; the match to TRBD1 covers 9 bases. The length of the CDR3 is 16 residues. With 6 bases clipped from V and 1 base from J, the junction kept 10 bases outside the gene matches. The germline V gene encodes CDR1 MGHRA and CDR2 YSYEKL. This CDR3 reads CASRPTGTGSSYEQYF. The DNA of the CDR3 is TGCGCCAGCAGACCGACCGGGACAGGGAGTTCCTACGAGCAGTACTTC.

The chain is built from TRBV11-1 and TRBJ2-1, with 10 bases lining up with TRBD2. J was trimmed by 10 bases and V by 1 base; bases with no gene match: 4. The CDR3 has 14 residues. Germline V lookup: CDR1 SGHAT, CDR2 FQDESV (reference sequence). The chain's CDR3 is CASSLDLAGVEQFF. The CDR3 DNA is TGTGCCAGCAGCTTAGATCTAGCGGGAGTCGAGCAGTTCTTC.

The chain's CDR3 is CASSQDRLSGEKLFF. The CDR3 DNA reads as TGCGCCAGCAGCCAAGATCGCCTATCAGGTGAAAAACTGTTTTTT. The chain recombines TRBV4-3 with TRBJ1-4; no firm D call. CDR1 is LGHNA, CDR2 YSLEER, per germline. V was shortened by 0 bases and J by 7 bases, with 12 bases between the two germline ends. The CDR3 loop spans 15 amino acids.